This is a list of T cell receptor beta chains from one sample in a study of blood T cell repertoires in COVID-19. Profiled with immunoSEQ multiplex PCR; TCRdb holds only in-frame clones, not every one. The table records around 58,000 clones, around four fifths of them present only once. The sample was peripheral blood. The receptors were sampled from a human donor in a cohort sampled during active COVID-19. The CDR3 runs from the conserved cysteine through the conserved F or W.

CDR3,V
CASSPSGTVPYEQYF,TRBV7-7
CASRRGALRRADTQYF,TRBV30
CASLDSSGGGRTEAFF,TRBV6-6
CASSYQGGHTEAFF,TRBV6-5
CAIKNSGGPGRTDTQYF,TRBV10-3
CASSPSGQGSDEQFF,TRBV3-1/TRBV3-2
CATSDGGQGGKLFF,TRBV24-1
CASSRQTANTEAFF,TRBV6-5
CASSMGRGQLNEQYF,TRBV19
CSVGLPGETQYF,TRBV29-1
CSVELAGGPYEQYF,TRBV29-1
CASSQVPEGETQYF,TRBV4-3
CASSPRWLAKVETQYF,TRBV6-2/TRBV6-3
CASRWTDPPDTQYF,TRBV6-6
CASSNPLRGGGQPQHF,TRBV6-2/TRBV6-3
CASSQREVFNSPLHF,TRBV16
CASSPDRVGTDTQYF,TRBV7-3
CASSPSYAGEQFF,TRBV19
CASSPREEGELFF,TRBV18
CASRPGTGGGSPLHF,TRBV25-1
CASSPDTISSYNEQFF,TRBV5-6
CASSAQAGRATDTQYF,TRBV9
CASRPGQVNTGELFF,TRBV6-6
CASSGGGGSGSLSYEQYF,TRBV19
CASSSGGSRTDTQYF,TRBV5-1